Below, one T cell receptor (beta chain) is given with its context. Its specificity is unknown. Here immunoSEQ multiplex PCR was the method, and the copy in TCRdb shows in-frame clones only, minus some. Among 80,000 or so clones, over 70% were seen once, and the ten largest hold approximately 4%. These data come from a study of radiotherapy plus CTLA-4 blockade in lung cancer. Findings and limits, study-wide: The authors reported that early blood T cell clone dynamics, with interferon-beta, best predicted response. Clones derived from tumor TCRs expanded in blood after radiotherapy plus ipilimumab.

Focal radiation plus CTLA-4 blockade with ipilimumab was given to patients with chemo-refractory metastatic non-small-cell lung cancer. V lost 3 bases, J lost 11 bases, and 16 bases lay in between. Germline loops: CDR1 SGHRS, CDR2 YFSETQ. The CDR3 runs to 13 residues. The specimen comprised peripheral blood, sampled from a patient treated with radiotherapy plus ipilimumab. V gene TRBV5-1 combines with J gene TRBJ2-3; perhaps TRBD1 as D (6 bases). This sequence originates from a human donor with non-small cell lung cancer who had a partial response to radiotherapy plus ipilimumab. Some clones in this sample may be carry-over from other donors' samples. Here the CDR3 DNA reads TGCGCCAGCAGCTCGGTCTTAGGGGGTCTGCAGTATTTT. Translating gives CASSSVLGGLQYF.